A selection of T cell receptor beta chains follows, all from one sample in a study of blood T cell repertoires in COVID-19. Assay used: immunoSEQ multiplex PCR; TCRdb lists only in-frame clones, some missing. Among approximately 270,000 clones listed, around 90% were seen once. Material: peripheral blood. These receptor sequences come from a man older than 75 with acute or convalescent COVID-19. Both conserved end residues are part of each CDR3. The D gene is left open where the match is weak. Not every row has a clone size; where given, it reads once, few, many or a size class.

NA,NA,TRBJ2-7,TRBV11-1,CASRGLSSYEQYF,TGTGCCAGCAGGGGCTTGAGCTCCTACGAGCAGTACTTC
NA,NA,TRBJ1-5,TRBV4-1,CASSQDSAGFNQPQHF,TGCGCCAGCAGCCAAGATTCGGCAGGTTTCAATCAGCCCCAGCATTTT
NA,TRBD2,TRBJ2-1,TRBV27,CASSFSGTSGFLWGNEQFF,TGTGCCAGCAGTTTTTCCGGGACTAGCGGGTTCCTCTGGGGCAATGAGCAGTTCTTC
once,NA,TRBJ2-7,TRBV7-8,CASSLTSVGEQYF,TGTGCCAGCAGCTTAACTTCGGTTGGCGAGCAGTACTTC
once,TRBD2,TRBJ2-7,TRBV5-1,CASSLVVAGSDEQYF,TGCGCCAGCAGCTTGGTGGTAGCGGGGAGCGACGAGCAGTACTTC
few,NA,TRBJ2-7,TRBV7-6,CASSPGFPNEQYF,TGTGCCAGCAGTCCCGGGTTTCCCAACGAGCAGTACTTC
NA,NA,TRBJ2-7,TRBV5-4,CASSLAGNRYEQYF,TGTGCCAGCAGCTTGGCCGGGAATCGGTACGAGCAGTACTTC
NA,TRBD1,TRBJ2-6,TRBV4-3,CASSQDRGYGANVLTF,TGCGCCAGCAGCCAAGACAGGGGGTATGGGGCCAACGTCCTGACTTTC
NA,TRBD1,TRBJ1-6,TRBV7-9,CRQGASNSPLHF,TGTCGACAGGGGGCAAGTAATTCACCCCTCCACTTT
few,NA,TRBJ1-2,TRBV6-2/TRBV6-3,CASSYRGSGVYGYTF,TGTGCCAGCAGTTACCGAGGTTCGGGGGTCTATGGCTACACCTTC
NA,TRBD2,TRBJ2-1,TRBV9,CASSVVASGSGGEQFF,TGTGCCAGCAGCGTAGTGGCTAGCGGGAGTGGAGGTGAGCAGTTCTTC
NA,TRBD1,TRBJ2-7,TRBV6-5,CASSPRGTGNYEQYF,TGTGCCAGCAGTCCGCGAGGGACAGGGAACTACGAGCAGTACTTC
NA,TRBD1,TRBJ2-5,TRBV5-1,CASSLGDRQETQYF,TGCGCCAGCAGCTTGGGGGACAGGCAAGAGACCCAGTACTTC
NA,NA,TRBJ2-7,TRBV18,CASSPLGSYRDRISYEQYF,TGTGCCAGCTCACCACTTGGGAGTTACAGGGACCGAATCTCCTACGAGCAGTACTTC
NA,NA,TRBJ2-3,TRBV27,CASSMWTTTDTQYF,TGTGCCAGCAGTATGTGGACAACTACAGATACGCAGTATTTT
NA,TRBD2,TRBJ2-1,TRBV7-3,CASSLTSGRGKQFF,TGTGCCAGCAGCTTAACTAGCGGGAGGGGAAAGCAGTTCTTC
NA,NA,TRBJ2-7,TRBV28,CASSLLPLLQYF,TGTGCCAGTTCACTCCTTCCCCTCCTGCAGTACTTC
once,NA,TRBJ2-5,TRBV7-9,CASSLLVQTQYF,TGTGCCAGCAGCTTACTAGTACAGACCCAGTACTTC
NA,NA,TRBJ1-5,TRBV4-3,CASSQQPQEPYQPQHF,TGCGCCAGCAGCCAACAACCACAGGAGCCTTATCAGCCCCAGCATTTT
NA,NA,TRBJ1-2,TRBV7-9,CASSASDRGGYTF,TGTGCCAGCAGTGCGTCGGATCGCGGAGGCTACACCTTC
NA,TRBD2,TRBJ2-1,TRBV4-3,CASSQEARGGFYNEQFF,TGCGCCAGCAGCCAAGAGGCCCGCGGGGGATTTTACAATGAGCAGTTCTTC
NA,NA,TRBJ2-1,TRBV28,CASSAGGSTNEQFF,TGTGCCAGCAGTGCCGGGGGATCCACCAATGAGCAGTTCTTC
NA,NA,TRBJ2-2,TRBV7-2,CASSLNLAIPGELFF,TGTGCCAGCAGCTTAAATCTAGCGATCCCCGGGGAGCTGTTTTTT
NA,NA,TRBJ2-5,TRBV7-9,CASSLRTVATQYF,TGTGCCAGCAGCTTGCGGACAGTCGCGACCCAGTACTTC
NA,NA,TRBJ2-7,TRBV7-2,CASRETGTLYTYEQYF,TGTGCCAGCAGAGAAACCGGGACACTTTACACCTACGAGCAGTACTTC
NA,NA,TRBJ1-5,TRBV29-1,CSVGRGSNQPQHF,TGCAGCGTCGGTAGGGGAAGTAATCAGCCCCAGCATTTT
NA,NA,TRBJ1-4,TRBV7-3,CASSLSGGANEKLFF,TGTGCCAGCAGCTTAAGCGGGGGAGCTAATGAAAAACTGTTTTTT
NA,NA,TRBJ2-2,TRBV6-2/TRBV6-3,CASSFREFGELFF,TGTGCCAGCAGTTTTCGGGAATTCGGGGAGCTGTTTTTT
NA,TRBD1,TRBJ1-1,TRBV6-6,CASSYSRQGAEAFF,TGTGCCAGCAGTTACTCCCGACAGGGCGCTGAAGCTTTCTTT
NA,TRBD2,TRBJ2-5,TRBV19,CASSISGVGETQYF,TGTGCCAGTAGTATAAGCGGGGTTGGAGAGACCCAGTACTTC
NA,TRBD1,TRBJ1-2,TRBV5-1,CASSWGTGGLYGYTF,TGCGCCAGCAGCTGGGGGACAGGGGGTCTCTATGGCTACACCTTC
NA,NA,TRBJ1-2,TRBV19,CASSGQPYGYTF,TGTGCCAGTAGTGGACAGCCGTATGGCTACACCTTC
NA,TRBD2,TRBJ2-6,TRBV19,CASYPGTSRAGANVLTF,TGTGCCAGCTACCCCGGGACTAGCCGCGCCGGGGCCAACGTCCTGACTTTC
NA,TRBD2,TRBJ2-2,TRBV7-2,CASSFLAGTGELFF,TGTGCCAGCAGCTTTCTAGCGGGCACCGGGGAGCTGTTTTTT
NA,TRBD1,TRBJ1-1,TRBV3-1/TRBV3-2,CASSQLQGDTEAFF,TGTGCCAGCAGCCAGTTACAGGGGGATACTGAAGCTTTCTTT
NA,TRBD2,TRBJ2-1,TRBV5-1,CASSFRLAGGNEQFF,TGCGCCAGCAGCTTTAGACTAGCGGGGGGCAATGAGCAGTTCTTC
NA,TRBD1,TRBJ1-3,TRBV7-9,CASSSLWTGSGNTIYF,TGTGCCAGCAGCTCCCTCTGGACAGGCTCTGGAAACACCATATATTTT
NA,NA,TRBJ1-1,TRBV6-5,CASSLDTGNTEAFF,TGTGCCAGCAGTTTAGATACAGGGAACACTGAAGCTTTCTTT
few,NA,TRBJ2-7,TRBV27,CASSSFSTGREQYF,TGTGCCAGCAGTTCTTTTTCTACAGGGCGGGAGCAGTACTTC
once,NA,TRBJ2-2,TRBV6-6,CASSFPNTGELFF,TGTGCCAGCAGTTTCCCTAACACCGGGGAGCTGTTTTTT
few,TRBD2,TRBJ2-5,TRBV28,CASSSLLERGLETQYF,TGTGCCAGCAGTTCCCTCCTTGAGCGGGGGCTGGAGACCCAGTACTTC
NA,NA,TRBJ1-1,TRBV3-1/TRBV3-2,CASSQESHDTEAFF,TGTGCCAGCAGCCAAGAGAGCCACGACACTGAAGCTTTCTTT
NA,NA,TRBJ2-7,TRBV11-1,CASTVSGRGSYEQYF,TGTGCCAGCACCGTGTCAGGCAGGGGCTCCTACGAGCAGTACTTC
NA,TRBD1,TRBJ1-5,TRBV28,CASSSPTGADGQPQHF,TGTGCCAGCAGCTCCCCTACAGGGGCTGATGGTCAGCCCCAGCATTTT
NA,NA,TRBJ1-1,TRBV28,CASSFPSGTEAFF,TGTGCCAGCAGTTTTCCCTCCGGGACTGAAGCTTTCTTT
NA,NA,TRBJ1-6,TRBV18,CASSPPDRTGALGYNSPLHF,TGTGCCAGCTCACCACCGGACCGTACAGGCGCCTTAGGATATAATTCACCCCTCCACTTT
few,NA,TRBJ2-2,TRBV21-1,CASSTGQENTGELFF,TGTGCCAGCAGCACAGGACAGGAGAACACCGGGGAGCTGTTTTTT
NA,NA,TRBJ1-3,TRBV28,CASSLGRGGNTIYF,TGTGCCAGCAGTCTGGGGCGGGGAGGAAACACCATATATTTT
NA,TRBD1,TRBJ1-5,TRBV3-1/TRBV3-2,CASSPGQGHQPQHF,TGTGCCAGCAGCCCTGGACAGGGCCATCAGCCCCAGCATTTT
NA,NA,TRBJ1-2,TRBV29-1,CSVEVGRSGGYTF,TGCAGCGTTGAAGTGGGGCGGAGTGGGGGCTACACCTTC
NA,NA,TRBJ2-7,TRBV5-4,CASTPERTSVYEQYF,TGTGCCAGCACCCCAGAAAGGACTTCGGTTTACGAGCAGTACTTC
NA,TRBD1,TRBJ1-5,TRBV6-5,CASSRQGPNQPQHF,TGTGCCAGCAGTCGACAGGGTCCTAATCAGCCCCAGCATTTT
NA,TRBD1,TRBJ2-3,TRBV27,CASRPGGTGSHTQYF,TGTGCCAGCAGACCTGGGGGGACAGGGTCTCATACGCAGTATTTT
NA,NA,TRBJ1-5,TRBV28,CASSLSTGPYRGQPQHF,TGTGCCAGCAGTCTGAGTACAGGGCCCTACCGCGGCCAGCCCCAGCATTTT
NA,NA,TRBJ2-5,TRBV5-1,CASSLLEETQYF,TGCGCCAGCAGCTTGCTAGAAGAGACCCAGTACTTC
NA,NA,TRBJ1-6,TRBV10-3,CAISETGDSPLHF,TGTGCCATCAGTGAGACGGGGGATTCACCCCTCCACTTT
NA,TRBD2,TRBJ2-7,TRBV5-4,CASSSGTRSYEQYF,TGTGCCAGCAGTAGTGGGACTAGAAGCTACGAGCAGTACTTC